This T cell receptor (beta chain) derives from a study of blood T cells in healthy people across ages. With 5 bases clipped from V and 4 bases from J, the junction kept 11 bases outside the gene matches. Per the germline V gene, CDR1 is SEHNR and CDR2 is FQNEAQ (reference sequence). The CDR3 is 17 amino acids. Alongside a J-beta primer mix, a sample-barcoded 5' primer served in a second PCR lasting roughly 6 to 11 cycles. TCRdb redid the calling of the 5' RACE reads with MiXCR, one entry per CDR3 protein. Altogether over a million distinct CDR3 sequences are present, approximately 38% being singletons, with the ten largest covering approximately 7.9%.

The receptor was derived from a woman aged 18-35 years in good health. The gene calls are TRBV7-9 and TRBJ2-7, with 13 bases lining up with TRBD2. Source material: blood. The chain's CDR3 is CASSPIPGLAGEYEQYF. CDR3 nucleotide sequence: TGTGCCAGCAGCCCGATACCCGGACTAGCGGGGGAGTACGAGCAGTACTTC.